Below are 27 T cell receptor beta chains sequenced from a single sample in a study of CD8 T cells in ankylosing spondylitis. What these receptors recognize is not known. Findings and caveats of the study: Seemingly characteristic of ankylosing spondylitis blood was a TCR beta motif consisting of under ten highly homologous variants.

TCRdb analysed the 5' RACE reads with MiXCR anew, one entry per CDR3 protein. The sample shows 200,000 to 250,000 distinct CDR3 sequences, about 18% of them seen only once. Input material: blood, either unsorted or a sorted T cell fraction (not recorded which). Every receptor here comes from a male donor with ankylosing spondylitis.

The CDR3 bases are TGTGCCAGCAGTTTATCGCGGCAGGGTTACACTGAAGCTTTCTTT. Residues: CASSLSRQGYTEAFF. V usage is TRBV27 and J usage is TRBJ1-1; TRBD1 is a possible D gene (5 bases). With 0 bases removed from V and 3 bases from J, the gap between germline ends came to 11 bases. This CDR3 has 15 amino acids. Germline V lookup: CDR1 MNHEY, CDR2 SMNVEV (reference sequence).

The CDR3 region is CASRLDRNTGELFF. Here the CDR3 DNA reads TGTGCCAGCAGGCTGGACAGGAACACCGGGGAGCTGTTTTTT. The chain combines TRBV7-9 with TRBJ2-2; tentative D call: TRBD1 (6 bases). Germline V gene sequence: CDR1 SEHNR, CDR2 FQNEAQ (reference sequence). The CDR3 runs to 14 residues. Trimming cost V 6 bases and J 1 base, with 9 bases left between them. Combining the CDR3 with reference TRBV7-9 and TRBJ2-2 gives the whole variable domain DTGVSQNPRHKITKRGQNVTFRCDPISEHNRLYWYRQTLGQGPEFLTYFQNEAQLEKSRLLSDRFSAERPKGSFSTLEIQRTEQGDSAMYLCASRLDRNTGELFFGEGSRLTVL.

In its sample, this clonotype was seen a few times. The rearrangement uses TRBV23-1 and TRBJ1-5; D might be TRBD1 (5 bases). TRBV23-1 is placed among ORFs of uncertain function. This CDR3 region has 16 residues. V was trimmed by 11 bases and J by 0 bases, leaving 20 bases between them. CDR3 bases: TGCGCCTGGGCCAGGGACCTACTTTATAGCAATCAGCCCCAGCATTTT. As protein: CAWARDLLYSNQPQHF.

The J gene is TRBJ2-3, the V gene TRBV19; the D gene is possibly TRBD2 (5 bases). The ends were cut back, 5 bases at V and 4 bases at J, with 22 bases in the middle. Germline V gene sequence: CDR1 LNHDA, CDR2 SQIVND (reference sequence). This CDR3 has 17 residues. CDR3 amino acids: CASSSRTSFPLPDTQYF. CDR3 sequence (DNA): TGTGCCAGTAGTTCTCGGACTTCATTTCCCCTCCCAGATACGCAGTATTTT.

This clonotype appeared a few times. This rearrangement joins TRBV28 to TRBJ2-7, with D possibly being TRBD1 or TRBD2 (5 bases each). V was trimmed by 5 bases and J by 5 bases, leaving 19 bases between them. There are 15 residues in the CDR3. In germline, CDR1 is MDHEN, CDR2 SYDVKM. The CDR3 DNA reads TGTGCCAGCAGTCAGCAAGGGACGCCCCAGGACGAGCAGTACTTC. It translates to CASSQQGTPQDEQYF.

J is TRBJ2-3 and V is TRBV11-2; 10 positions agree with TRBD2. CDR1 SGHAT and CDR2 FQNNGV come from the germline V gene. V dropped 2 bases and J dropped 2; count of bases not matched to a gene: 10. The CDR3 runs 18 residues. The CDR3 sequence is CASSLHGPLAGDTDTQYF. Here the CDR3 DNA reads TGTGCCAGCAGCTTACATGGACCGCTAGCGGGAGACACAGATACGCAGTATTTT.

The chain combines TRBV24-1 with TRBJ2-7, with 8 bases identical to TRBD1. J was trimmed by 5 bases and V by 3 bases; bases with no gene match: 5. Germline V gene lookup returns CDR1 KGHDR and CDR2 SFDVKD. This CDR3 has 14 residues. The CDR3 DNA is TGTGCCACCAGTGATGGACAGGGAGGAGACGAGCAGTACTTC. This sequence encodes CATSDGQGGDEQYF.

This clonotype showed up many times. The junction differs from germline at one of its ends, possibly a read error. The rearrangement uses TRBV5-6 and TRBJ2-3; no reliable D call. Germline-derived CDR1 and CDR2 are SGHDT and YYEEEE. This CDR3 comprises 15 residues. The chain's CDR3 is CASNLGTIITDTQYF. The CDR3 DNA sequence: TGTGCCAGCAACTTGGGCACCATAATCACAGATACGCAGTATTTT.

This sequence joins TRBV12-3 or TRBV12-4 and TRBJ1-1; 10 bases match TRBD1. Unmatched junction bases numbered 8, after V lost 7 bases and J lost 3 bases. This CDR3 has 15 residues. The CDR3 protein is CASTAGTGADTEAFF. The CDR3 DNA follows: TGTGCCAGCACCGCCGGGACAGGGGCGGACACTGAAGCTTTCTTT.

This clonotype has a handful of counts. This chain joins TRBV19 and TRBJ2-7, with D maybe TRBD2 (6 bases). From germline, CDR1 is LNHDA and CDR2 SQIVND (reference sequence). The CDR3 totals 11 residues. The CDR3 region is CAAGGLYEQYF. The CDR3 nucleotides read TGTGCTGCAGGAGGGCTCTACGAGCAGTACTTC. The full variable domain, in which reference TRBV19 and TRBJ2-7 provide the parts outside the CDR3, is DGGITQSPKYLFRKEGQNVTLSCEQNLNHDAMYWYRQDPGQGLRLIYYSQIVNDFQKGDIAEGYSVSREKKESFPLTVTSAQKNPTAFYLCAAGGLYEQYFGPGTRLTVT.

The gene calls are TRBV5-1 and TRBJ2-3; TRBD2 might be the D (5 bases). This CDR3 contains 16 residues. Germline values: CDR1 SGHRS, CDR2 YFSETQ. V gave up 3 bases and J gave up 2 bases, with 16 bases separating them. Here the CDR3 DNA reads TGCGCCAGCAGCTCGGGGTTCCCACGTTCCACAGATACGCAGTATTTT. It yields the protein CASSSGFPRSTDTQYF.

This clonotype was recorded a few times. This rearrangement joins TRBV30 to TRBJ2-1; possibly TRBD1 for D (6 bases). CDR3 length equals 15 residues. Trimming removed 0 bases at V and 1 base at J, with 10 bases between. Germline CDR1 reads GTSNPN; CDR2 reads SVGIG (reference sequence). The DNA for the CDR3 is TGTGCCTGGAGTGTTTGGCAGGGGTCCTACAATGAGCAGTTCTTC. It encodes CAWSVWQGSYNEQFF.

Turning to this clonotype: Since no conserved phenylalanine or tryptophan closes the CDR3, a read error is the likely cause. The chain combines TRBV30 with TRBJ1-1; 9 bases fit TRBD1. Germline CDR1 GTSNPN, CDR2 SVGIG (reference sequence). The CDR3 covers 14 residues. Trimming took 5 bases from V and 0 from J; bases not matched to a gene: 4. CDR3 loop: CAWGTGNMNTEAFP. In DNA form, the CDR3 reads TGTGCCTGGGGGACAGGGAATATGAACACTGAAGCTTTCCCT.

This clonotype was seen repeatedly, ten times or more. V gene TRBV2 combines with J gene TRBJ2-1; no definite D call. In germline, CDR1 is SNHLY, CDR2 FYNNEI. This CDR3 spans 13 amino acids. V was shortened by 8 bases and J by 5 bases, with 13 bases between the two germline ends. The DNA for the CDR3 is TGTGCCAGCGGACCCGCCCGCGACAATGAGCAGTTCTTC. It yields the protein CASGPARDNEQFF.

This clonotype was seen many times. V gene TRBV6-1 combines with J gene TRBJ2-1, with 7 bases lining up with TRBD2. The V gene end was trimmed by 3 bases and the J gene end by 7 bases; junction bases not matched to a gene: 9. In germline, CDR1 is MNHNS, CDR2 SASEGT. The CDR3 covers 15 residues. CDR3 in DNA: TGTGCCAGCAGTGAGACCCCGGGGGAGGGGAATGAGCAGTTCTTC. Encoded protein: CASSETPGEGNEQFF.

DNA for the CDR3: TGTGCCAGCAGTGATCCAGGGGGCAATCAGCCCCAGCATTTT. This codes for CASSDPGGNQPQHF. The J gene is TRBJ1-5, the V gene TRBV2, with a tentative D call TRBD1 (6 bases). The CDR3 has 14 residues. Trimming shortened V by 3 bases and J by 2 bases, and 8 bases separated the two germline ends. CDR1 and CDR2 (germline): SNHLY, FYNNEI. Drawing the rest from reference TRBV2 and TRBJ1-5, the complete variable domain is EPEVTQTPSHQVTQMGQEVILRCVPISNHLYFYWYRQILGQKVEFLVSFYNNEISEKSEIFDDQFSVERPDGSNFTLKIRSTKLEDSAMYFCASSDPGGNQPQHFGDGTRLSIL.

This clonotype was seen repeatedly, ten times or more. The chain combines TRBV12-3 or TRBV12-4 with TRBJ2-1; a possible D gene is TRBD2 (5 bases). V lost 3 bases and J lost 10, with 10 bases in between. The CDR3 is 12 amino acids. The CDR3 DNA sequence: TGTGCCAGCAGTTTCGCGGGTACCGAGCAGTTCTTC. As protein: CASSFAGTEQFF.

The rearrangement joins TRBV5-1 to TRBJ1-1; 9 nucleotides agree with TRBD1. J was trimmed by 5 bases and V by 0 bases; bases with no gene match: 5. Germline values: CDR1 SGHRS, CDR2 YFSETQ. CDR3 size: 15 residues. CDR3 sequence reads: CASSLGWTGATEAFF. DNA of the CDR3: TGCGCCAGCAGCTTGGGATGGACAGGGGCTACTGAAGCTTTCTTT. The whole variable domain, filled in from reference TRBV5-1 and TRBJ1-1, reads KAGVTQTPRYLIKTRGQQVTLSCSPISGHRSVSWYQQTPGQGLQFLFEYFSETQRNKGNFPGRFSGRQFSNSRSEMNVSTLELGDSALYLCASSLGWTGATEAFFGQGTRLTVV.

This chain uses TRBV27 with TRBJ2-3; 10 positions agree with TRBD2. Germline V lookup: CDR1 MNHEY, CDR2 SMNVEV (reference sequence). The V segment lost 0 bases and the J segment 7 bases; nucleotides outside the gene matches: 10. CDR3 size: 17 residues. The CDR3 loop is CASSLSALAGERNTQYF. The CDR3 nucleotides read TGTGCCAGCAGTTTATCCGCGCTAGCGGGAGAGAGGAATACGCAGTATTTT.

This clonotype occurred many times. The V and J genes are TRBV7-9 and TRBJ1-1, with 7 bases that match TRBD1. With V trimmed by 4 bases and J by 0 bases, 5 bases remained unmatched. The CDR3 is 15 amino acids. Germline V lookup: CDR1 SEHNR, CDR2 FQNEAQ (reference sequence). CDR3 loop: CASSSRDSMNTEAFF. The CDR3, as DNA: TGTGCCAGCAGCTCCCGGGACAGCATGAACACTGAAGCTTTCTTT.

This clonotype occurred many times. The junction departs from germline at one end; a sequencing error may be responsible. The gene calls are TRBV12-3 or TRBV12-4 and TRBJ2-1, with D possibly matching TRBD2 (7 bases). CDR3 size: 15 residues. CDR3 coding DNA: TGTGCCAGCAGCTTAGGGGGACTACCCTATAATGAGCAGTTCTTC. It translates to CASSLGGLPYNEQFF.

This chain uses TRBV10-3 with TRBJ2-7; the D gene is possibly TRBD1 (5 bases). The CDR3 loop spans 16 amino acids. Germline lookup yields CDR1 ENHRY and CDR2 SYGVKD. Deletions cut 0 bases from V and 2 bases from J, with 14 bases between. The CDR3 region has the DNA TGTGCCATCAGTGAGTCTACGGCAGGGAAAACCTACGAGCAGTACTTC. Protein product: CAISESTAGKTYEQYF.

The rearrangement links TRBV7-8 to TRBJ1-1; D is undetermined. Trimming took 3 bases from V and 3 from J, leaving 20 bases between them. Germline CDR1 reads SGHVS; CDR2 reads FQNEAQ. CDR3 length equals 17 residues. CDR3 sequence reads: CASSLRDNGLFYTEAFF. For the CDR3, the DNA is TGTGCCAGCAGCTTGCGGGATAACGGGTTATTTTACACTGAAGCTTTCTTT.

J is TRBJ1-2 and V is TRBV6-1; no definite D call. V was clipped by 6 bases and J by 3 bases, with 17 bases between them. The CDR3 has 15 amino acids. Germline V CDR1 and CDR2: MNHNS, SASEGT. CDR3 in amino acids: CASRSSDPSDYGYTF. CDR3 sequence (DNA): TGTGCCAGCAGGAGCAGCGACCCCAGTGACTATGGCTACACCTTC.

This sequence joins TRBV30 and TRBJ1-1, with unresolved D. The germline V gene encodes CDR1 GTSNPN and CDR2 SVGIG (reference sequence). The V end was cut by 3 bases, the J end by 1 base, with 15 bases between. The CDR3 has 15 amino acids. CDR3 nucleotide sequence: TGTGCCTGGAGGTTGAATGGACTCCCGAACACTGAAGCTTTCTTT. This gives the protein CAWRLNGLPNTEAFF.

The rearrangement uses TRBV20-1 and TRBJ2-5; D might be TRBD1 (5 bases). The CDR3 spans 14 residues. Germline values: CDR1 DFQATT, CDR2 SNEGSKA (reference sequence). The ends were cut back, 1 base at V and 5 bases at J, with 14 bases in the middle. The DNA of the CDR3 is TGCAGTGCTAGAGGAGTACAGGTCACCGAGACCCAGTACTTC. The encoded protein is CSARGVQVTETQYF.

The rearrangement uses TRBV7-8 and TRBJ2-7; D gene ambiguous. Between the trimmed V and J ends, which lost 1 base and 3 bases, there was a span of 7 bases. The CDR3 spans 13 residues. Germline CDR1 SGHVS, CDR2 FQNEAQ. The chain's CDR3 is CASSLDDGYEQYF. DNA of the CDR3: TGTGCCAGCAGCTTAGATGACGGCTACGAGCAGTACTTC.